These 13 T cell receptor beta chains came from one sample sequenced in a study of quantifying T cell responses using KT2 cells. The wider study: cDNA was made from DNase-treated RNA using alpha and beta constant primers.

A single-stranded UMI oligo with SP2 sequence was ligated to cDNA 3' ends. An equimolar mix of RC1.1 and RC1.2 primed the beta chain across TRBC1 and TRBC2. Using its own MiXCR run on the UMI-ligation and nested PCR reads, TCRdb lists one record per CDR3 protein. The sample lists about 30,000 distinct CDR3 sequences, roughly 7.2% occurring once. Sequencing was carried out using PBMCs spiked with cells of the T cell clone KT2. These receptors were obtained from a human donor.

This clonotype was counted ten times or more. The V gene is TRBV6-5, the J gene TRBJ2-3, with 8 bases lining up with TRBD2. CDR1 and CDR2 (germline): MNHEY, SVGAGI. V shed 6 bases and J 6 bases; nucleotides not matched to a gene: 11. This CDR3 has 15 amino acids. CDR3 sequence: CASSPRQRESDTQYF. DNA of the CDR3: TGTGCCAGCAGCCCTCGGCAGCGGGAGAGTGATACGCAGTATTTT.

V usage is TRBV6-1 and J usage is TRBJ1-2; the D gene is possibly TRBD1 (6 bases). In germline, CDR1 is MNHNS, CDR2 SASEGT. The CDR3 consists of 15 residues. V lost 1 base and J 7 bases, leaving 16 bases between the germline ends. CDR3 bases: TGTGCCAGCAGTGAAGGCCCACAGGGTCCCGTTGGCTACACCTTC. Its protein product is CASSEGPQGPVGYTF.

This clonotype occurred many times. The chain employs TRBV7-8 and TRBJ2-7; a possible D gene is TRBD2 (5 bases). CDR3 size: 13 residues. Germline-derived CDR1 and CDR2 are SGHVS and FQNEAQ. The ends were cut back, 0 bases at V and 4 bases at J, with 7 bases in the middle. CDR3 residues: CASSLARVYEQYF. For the CDR3, the DNA is TGTGCCAGCAGCTTAGCGCGGGTATACGAGCAGTACTTC.

The genes are TRBV12-3 or TRBV12-4 and TRBJ1-1; no reliable D call. The CDR3 contains 11 residues. Trimming shortened V by 2 bases and J by 7 bases, and 5 bases separated the two germline ends. In DNA, the CDR3 is TGTGCCAGCAGTTTAAACCTTGAAGCTTTCTTT. Its translation is CASSLNLEAFF.

This clonotype turned up a few times. The V and J genes are TRBV13 and TRBJ2-5; D gene ambiguous. Trimming cost V 3 bases and J 6 bases, with 20 bases left between them. Germline assignment: CDR1 PRHDT and CDR2 FYEKMQ (reference sequence). The CDR3 spans 16 residues. The CDR3 DNA follows: TGTGCCAGCAGCTTCGATCCAGCCCAAGGAGAAAAGACCCAGTACTTC. As protein: CASSFDPAQGEKTQYF. The full variable domain, its missing parts supplied by reference TRBV13 and TRBJ2-5, is AAGVIQSPRHLIKEKRETATLKCYPIPRHDTVYWYQQGPGQDPQFLISFYEKMQSDKGSIPDRFSAQQFSDYHSELNMSSLELGDSALYFCASSFDPAQGEKTQYFGPGTRLLVL.

This clonotype is medium-sized. The CDR3 is CASSLAPYGYTF. CDR3 coding DNA: TGTGCCAGCAGCTTAGCCCCCTATGGCTACACCTTC. The genes are TRBV7-9 and TRBJ1-2; D gene ambiguous. The CDR3 loop spans 12 amino acids. Germline CDR1 SEHNR, CDR2 FQNEAQ (reference sequence). Trimming removed 0 bases at V and 4 bases at J, with 3 bases between.

This rearrangement joins TRBV5-6 to TRBJ2-2; D remains unclear. The germline V and J ends were trimmed by 3 bases and 10 bases, with 10 bases remaining between them. The CDR3 runs 12 residues. Germline V lookup: CDR1 SGHDT, CDR2 YYEEEE. For the CDR3, the DNA is TGTGCCAGCAGCTGGGGTGTTGTGGAGCTGTTTTTT. This translates into CASSWGVVELFF.

This clonotype was seen repeatedly, ten times or more. V and J are TRBV29-1 and TRBJ1-4; the D is unclear. The V end lost 3 bases, the J end lost 5 bases, and 10 bases lay between the germline ends. CDR1 and CDR2 from the germline V gene are SQVTM and ANQGSEA. The CDR3 is 13 residues long. CDR3 sequence: CSVEVGTNEKLFF. In nucleotides, the CDR3 is TGCAGCGTTGAGGTGGGCACCAATGAAAAACTGTTTTTT.

The V gene is TRBV7-3, the J gene TRBJ2-3, with D perhaps given as TRBD1 or TRBD2 (5 bases each). The germline gives CDR1 SGHTA, CDR2 FQGTGA. The V gene lost 5 bases and the J gene lost 2 bases, with 14 bases spanning the gap. The CDR3 is 15 amino acids. CDR3 sequence reads: CASSPGAGYTDTQYF. CDR3 in DNA: TGTGCCAGCAGCCCCGGGGCAGGGTACACAGATACGCAGTATTTT.

The J gene is TRBJ2-3, the V gene TRBV20-1, with D uncertain. CDR3 length equals 14 residues. Per germline, CDR1 DFQATT and CDR2 SNEGSKA (reference sequence). V was shortened by 3 bases and J by 0 bases, with 10 bases between the two germline ends. DNA for the CDR3: TGCAGTGCTAGTGACCCTTCTAGCACAGATACGCAGTATTTT. This encodes CSASDPSSTDTQYF.

This clonotype occurred many times. The V call is TRBV11-2, the J call TRBJ1-6; D is ambiguous. From germline, CDR1 is SGHAT and CDR2 FQNNGV. The CDR3 extends over 15 amino acids. The germline V and J ends were trimmed by 0 bases and 13 bases, with 16 bases remaining between them. This CDR3 is CASSLDGQTFPPLHF. Here the CDR3 DNA reads TGTGCCAGCAGCTTAGATGGGCAGACATTTCCCCCCCTCCACTTT.

This clonotype was seen many times. CDR3 region: CASSGDGTSGDTDTQYF. The CDR3 coding sequence is TGTGCCAGCAGTGGAGACGGGACTAGCGGAGACACAGATACGCAGTATTTT. The chain joins TRBV6-4 to TRBJ2-3, with 11 bases fitting TRBD2. Germline CDR1 is MRHNA and CDR2 is SNTAGT. With V trimmed by 4 bases and J by 2 bases, 8 bases remained unmatched. CDR3 size: 17 residues.

The CDR3 DNA follows: TGTGCCAGCAGCCAAGACAGGCAGGGGTGGTACGAGCAGTACTTC. This gives the protein CASSQDRQGWYEQYF. The V gene is TRBV3-1, the J gene TRBJ2-7, with a weak D call TRBD1 (6 bases). The CDR3 is 15 amino acids. The germline gives CDR1 LGHDT, CDR2 YNNKEL (reference sequence). Trimming took off 0 bases at V and 4 bases at J, with 13 bases between the two ends.